This is a list of T cell receptor beta chains from one sample in a study of cytomegalovirus exposure and HLA in healthy donors. Method: immunoSEQ multiplex PCR; TCRdb's copy keeps in-frame clones and lacks some. The sample holds about 150,000 clones, around 79% seen once. Sequencing was performed on PBMCs. All receptors come from a woman aged 40 to 50 in good health and CMV-seronegative. Both conserved end residues are part of each CDR3. D genes are given only for firm matches. Clone size is not always given. Where it is, it says once, few, many or a class for expanded clones.

CDR3nt: TGTGCCAGCAGTGAAGCGAGGGCAGGGGGCCCCTATGGCTACACCTTC
CDR3aa: CASSEARAGGPYGYTF
abundance: NA
d_gene: TRBD1
j_gene: TRBJ1-2
v_gene: TRBV2

CDR3nt: TGTGCCTGGAGGACAGGGGGCGGGAGAGAGACCCAGTACTTC
CDR3aa: CAWRTGGGRETQYF
abundance: NA
d_gene: TRBD1
j_gene: TRBJ2-5
v_gene: TRBV30

CDR3nt: TGTGCCAGCAGCCCTCACGGGGGGGTCAGGAACACTGAAGCTTTCTTT
CDR3aa: CASSPHGGVRNTEAFF
abundance: NA
d_gene: NA
j_gene: TRBJ1-1
v_gene: TRBV9

CDR3nt: TGCGCCAGCAGCCCGTCCGGGACAGCGATCTACGAGCAGTACTTC
CDR3aa: CASSPSGTAIYEQYF
abundance: NA
d_gene: TRBD1
j_gene: TRBJ2-7
v_gene: TRBV5-1

CDR3nt: TGTGCCAGTAGTACAGGTGGTAGCAATCAGCCCCAGCATTTT
CDR3aa: CASSTGGSNQPQHF
abundance: NA
d_gene: NA
j_gene: TRBJ1-5
v_gene: TRBV19

CDR3nt: TGCGCCAGCAGGAGACGGGACAGGGGGATCGCAGATACGCAGTATTTT
CDR3aa: CASRRRDRGIADTQYF
abundance: NA
d_gene: TRBD1
j_gene: TRBJ2-3
v_gene: TRBV5-1

CDR3nt: TGTGCCAGCAGTGAAGTAGGACTATACGAGCAGTACTTC
CDR3aa: CASSEVGLYEQYF
abundance: NA
d_gene: NA
j_gene: TRBJ2-7
v_gene: TRBV6-1

CDR3nt: TGTGCCAGCAGTAAAAGCGGGGGGGCTTACAACGAGCAGTACTTC
CDR3aa: CASSKSGGAYNEQYF
abundance: NA
d_gene: TRBD2
j_gene: TRBJ2-7
v_gene: TRBV6-1

CDR3nt: TGTGCCTGGAGTGTACGCGGGGGACGGCTAGCGGGGCATAGCTCCTACGAGCAGTACTTC
CDR3aa: CAWSVRGGRLAGHSSYEQYF
abundance: NA
d_gene: TRBD2
j_gene: TRBJ2-7
v_gene: TRBV30

CDR3nt: TGTGCCAGCAGTCCTTCCGGGGAAACTAATGAAAAACTGTTTTTT
CDR3aa: CASSPSGETNEKLFF
abundance: NA
d_gene: NA
j_gene: TRBJ1-4
v_gene: TRBV28

CDR3nt: TGCGCCAGCAGCCAAGATGAAGGGCGGGGGGCGACCTACGAGCAGTACTTC
CDR3aa: CASSQDEGRGATYEQYF
abundance: NA
d_gene: TRBD2
j_gene: TRBJ2-7
v_gene: TRBV4-1

CDR3nt: TGTGCCAGTAGTACACTAGCGTATTCCTACGAGCAGTACTTC
CDR3aa: CASSTLAYSYEQYF
abundance: NA
d_gene: TRBD2
j_gene: TRBJ2-7
v_gene: TRBV19

CDR3nt: TGTGCCAGCAGTGAGTTAGGGAGTCTCGGGTGGTATGGCTACACCTTC
CDR3aa: CASSELGSLGWYGYTF
abundance: NA
d_gene: NA
j_gene: TRBJ1-2
v_gene: TRBV6-1

CDR3nt: TGTGCCAGCAGTAGCAGGGCGGGGAGGGGCTCTGGCTACACCTTC
CDR3aa: CASSSRAGRGSGYTF
abundance: NA
d_gene: NA
j_gene: TRBJ1-2
v_gene: TRBV6-5

CDR3nt: TGTGCCAGCAGCCCGGGACAGGGGGGCTATGGCTACACCTTC
CDR3aa: CASSPGQGGYGYTF
abundance: NA
d_gene: TRBD1
j_gene: TRBJ1-2
v_gene: TRBV7-6

CDR3nt: TGTGCCAGCAGCCTTCAGGGGGCCTACGAGCAGTACTTC
CDR3aa: CASSLQGAYEQYF
abundance: NA
d_gene: TRBD1
j_gene: TRBJ2-7
v_gene: TRBV7-2

CDR3nt: TGTGCCAGCAGTTTCCGACAGGGCCTTCCACTCCGACGTCAGCCCCAGCATTTT
CDR3aa: CASSFRQGLPLRRQPQHF
abundance: NA
d_gene: TRBD1
j_gene: TRBJ1-5
v_gene: TRBV27

CDR3nt: TGCGCCAGCAGCTTGGGGGACAGGGAGATATATGGCTACACCTTC
CDR3aa: CASSLGDREIYGYTF
abundance: once
d_gene: TRBD1
j_gene: TRBJ1-2
v_gene: TRBV5-1

CDR3nt: TGTGCCAGCAGCGGCCGGGGGGGTAGCACAGATACGCAGTATTTT
CDR3aa: CASSGRGGSTDTQYF
abundance: NA
d_gene: TRBD2
j_gene: TRBJ2-3
v_gene: TRBV9

CDR3nt: TGTGCCAGCAGTCTTAGACAGGGACTCGAGACTTTCTTT
CDR3aa: CASSLRQGLETFF
abundance: NA
d_gene: TRBD1
j_gene: TRBJ1-1
v_gene: TRBV7-9

CDR3nt: TGTGCCAGCAGCTTAGTTCGGACAGGGAAGAACGAGCAGTACTTC
CDR3aa: CASSLVRTGKNEQYF
abundance: NA
d_gene: TRBD1
j_gene: TRBJ2-7
v_gene: TRBV7-9

CDR3nt: TGTGCCAGCAGCTTAGAGTGGCGGGAGTGGGACACTGAAGCTTTCTTT
CDR3aa: CASSLEWREWDTEAFF
abundance: NA
d_gene: NA
j_gene: TRBJ1-1
v_gene: TRBV7-2

CDR3nt: TGCGCCAGCAGTGGGCAGGATATCTACGAGCAGTACTTC
CDR3aa: CASSGQDIYEQYF
abundance: NA
d_gene: NA
j_gene: TRBJ2-7
v_gene: TRBV10-2

CDR3nt: TGTGCCAGCAGCTTGCCCGGGGAAAAACTGTTTTTT
CDR3aa: CASSLPGEKLFF
abundance: NA
d_gene: NA
j_gene: TRBJ1-4
v_gene: TRBV5-6

CDR3nt: TGTGCCAGCAGCAGGACAGGGGGGATCTACGAGCAGTACTTC
CDR3aa: CASSRTGGIYEQYF
abundance: few
d_gene: TRBD1
j_gene: TRBJ2-7
v_gene: TRBV7-6

CDR3nt: TGTGCCAGCAGTGCACTACCGGGGACTGAAGCTTTCTTT
CDR3aa: CASSALPGTEAFF
abundance: few
d_gene: NA
j_gene: TRBJ1-1
v_gene: TRBV6-1

CDR3nt: TGTGCCAGCAGTTTCGGACAGGTTGGGAACACTGAAGCTTTCTTT
CDR3aa: CASSFGQVGNTEAFF
abundance: NA
d_gene: TRBD1
j_gene: TRBJ1-1
v_gene: TRBV6-1

CDR3nt: TGTGCCAGTAGACCGGGACTTCCTTTCTCTGGGGCCAACGTCCCGACTTTC
CDR3aa: CASRPGLPFSGANVPTF
abundance: few
d_gene: NA
j_gene: TRBJ2-6
v_gene: TRBV19

CDR3nt: TGTGCCAGCAGGGCGGGGACAGGGAACGGCTACACCTTC
CDR3aa: CASRAGTGNGYTF
abundance: once
d_gene: TRBD1
j_gene: TRBJ1-2
v_gene: TRBV28

CDR3nt: TGCGCCAGCAGCTTGGTGGCCGGGGGGACTGAAGCTTTCTTT
CDR3aa: CASSLVAGGTEAFF
abundance: NA
d_gene: NA
j_gene: TRBJ1-1
v_gene: TRBV5-1

CDR3nt: TGTGCCACCAGCAGAGATACCAGGGCGAATGGCTACACCTTC
CDR3aa: CATSRDTRANGYTF
abundance: NA
d_gene: NA
j_gene: TRBJ1-2
v_gene: TRBV15

CDR3nt: TGTGCCAGCTCTCAGGGTGTTGGCACTGAAGCTTTCTTT
CDR3aa: CASSQGVGTEAFF
abundance: NA
d_gene: NA
j_gene: TRBJ1-1
v_gene: TRBV18

CDR3nt: TGTGCCAGCACCTTAGAAAACGCGGTATATGGCTACACCTTC
CDR3aa: CASTLENAVYGYTF
abundance: NA
d_gene: NA
j_gene: TRBJ1-2
v_gene: TRBV6-1